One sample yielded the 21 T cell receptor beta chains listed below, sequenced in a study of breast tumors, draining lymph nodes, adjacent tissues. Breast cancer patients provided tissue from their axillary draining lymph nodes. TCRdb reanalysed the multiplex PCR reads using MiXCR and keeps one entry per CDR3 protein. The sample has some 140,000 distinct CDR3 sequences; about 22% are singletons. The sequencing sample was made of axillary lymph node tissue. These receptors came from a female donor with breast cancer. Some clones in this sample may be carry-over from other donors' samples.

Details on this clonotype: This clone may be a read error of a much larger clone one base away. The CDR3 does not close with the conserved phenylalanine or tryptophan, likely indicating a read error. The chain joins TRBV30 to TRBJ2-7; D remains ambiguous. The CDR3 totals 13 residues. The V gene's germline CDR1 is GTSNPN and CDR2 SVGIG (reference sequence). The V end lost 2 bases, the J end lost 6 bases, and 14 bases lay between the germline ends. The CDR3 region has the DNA TGTGCCTGGAGTTCCCGACCCAGCGCCGAGCAGTACCTC. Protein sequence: CAWSSRPSAEQYL.

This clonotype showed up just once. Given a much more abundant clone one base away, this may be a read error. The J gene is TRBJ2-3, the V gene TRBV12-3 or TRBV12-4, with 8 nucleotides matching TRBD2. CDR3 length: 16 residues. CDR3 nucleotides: TGTGCCAGCAGCTCCTTTCGGGCGGGAGGTAAAGATGCGCAGTATTTT. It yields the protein CASSSFRAGGKDAQYF.

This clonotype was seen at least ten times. CDR3 region: CASSLRLAGVGAQFF. In nucleotides, the CDR3 is TGTGCCAGCAGTTTGAGGCTAGCGGGAGTGGGGGCGCAGTTCTTC. The chain has TRBV27 and TRBJ2-1, with 10 nucleotides matching TRBD2. The V segment lost 3 bases and the J segment 12 bases; nucleotides outside the gene matches: 11. Germline V CDR1 and CDR2: MNHEY, SMNVEV (reference sequence). The CDR3 is 15 amino acids.

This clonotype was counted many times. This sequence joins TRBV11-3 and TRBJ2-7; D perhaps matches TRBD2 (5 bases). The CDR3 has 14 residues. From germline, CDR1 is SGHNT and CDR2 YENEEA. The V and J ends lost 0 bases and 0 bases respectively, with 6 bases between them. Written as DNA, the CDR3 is TGTGCCAGCAGCTTAGAGGGGAGCTCCTACGAGCAGTACTTC. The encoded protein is CASSLEGSSYEQYF.

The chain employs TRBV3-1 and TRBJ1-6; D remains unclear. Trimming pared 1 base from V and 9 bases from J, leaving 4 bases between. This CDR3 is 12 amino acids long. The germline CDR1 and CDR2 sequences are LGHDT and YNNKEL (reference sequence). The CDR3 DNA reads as TGTGCCAGCAGCCAAGGTTCTTCACCCCTCCACTTT. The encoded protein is CASSQGSSPLHF. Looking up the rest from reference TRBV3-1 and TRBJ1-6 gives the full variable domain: DTAVSQTPKYLVTQMGNDKSIKCEQNLGHDTMYWYKQDSKKFLKIMFSYNNKELIINETVPNRFSPKSPDKAHLNLHINSLELGDSAVYFCASSQGSSPLHFGNGTRLTVT.

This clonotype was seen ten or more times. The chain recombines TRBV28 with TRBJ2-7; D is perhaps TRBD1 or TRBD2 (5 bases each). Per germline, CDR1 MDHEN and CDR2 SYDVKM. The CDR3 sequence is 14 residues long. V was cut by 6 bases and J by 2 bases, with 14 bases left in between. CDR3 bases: TGTGCCAGCAGGGGGGTTAACAGAGCCTACGAGCAGTACTTC. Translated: CASRGVNRAYEQYF.

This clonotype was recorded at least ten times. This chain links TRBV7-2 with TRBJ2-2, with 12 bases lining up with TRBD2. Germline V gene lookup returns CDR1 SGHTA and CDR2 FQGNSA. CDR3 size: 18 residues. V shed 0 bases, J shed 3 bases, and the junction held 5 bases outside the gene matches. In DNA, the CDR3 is TGTGCCAGCAGCTTAGCTGCTAGCGGGAGGGCCTACACCGGGGAGCTGTTTTTT. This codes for CASSLAASGRAYTGELFF.

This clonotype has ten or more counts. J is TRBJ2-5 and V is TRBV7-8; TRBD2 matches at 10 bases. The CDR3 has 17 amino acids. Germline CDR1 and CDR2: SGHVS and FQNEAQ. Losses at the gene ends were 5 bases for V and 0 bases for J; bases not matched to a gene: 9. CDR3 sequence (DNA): TGTGCCAGCAGCCTGAGGGGACTAGCGAAGTACCAAGAGACCCAGTACTTC. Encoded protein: CASSLRGLAKYQETQYF.

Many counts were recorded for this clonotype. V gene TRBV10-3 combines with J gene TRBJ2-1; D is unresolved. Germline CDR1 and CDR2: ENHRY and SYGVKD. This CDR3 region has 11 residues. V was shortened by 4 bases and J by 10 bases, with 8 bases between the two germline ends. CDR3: CAISASVEQFF. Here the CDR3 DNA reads TGTGCCATCAGTGCCAGCGTCGAGCAGTTCTTC.

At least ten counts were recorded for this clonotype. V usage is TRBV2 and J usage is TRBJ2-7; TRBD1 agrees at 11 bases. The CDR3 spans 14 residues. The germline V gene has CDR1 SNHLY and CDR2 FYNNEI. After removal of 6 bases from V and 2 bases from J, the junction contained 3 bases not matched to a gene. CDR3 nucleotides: TGTGCCAGCAGGGAGGACAGGGGGCCCTACGAGCAGTACTTC. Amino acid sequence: CASREDRGPYEQYF.

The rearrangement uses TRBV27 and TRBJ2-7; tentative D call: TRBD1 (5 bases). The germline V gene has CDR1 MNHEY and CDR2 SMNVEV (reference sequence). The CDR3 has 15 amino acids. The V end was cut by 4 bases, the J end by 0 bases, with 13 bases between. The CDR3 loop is CASSSNQGTSYEQYF. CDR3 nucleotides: TGTGCCAGCAGTTCGAATCAGGGTACCTCCTACGAGCAGTACTTC.

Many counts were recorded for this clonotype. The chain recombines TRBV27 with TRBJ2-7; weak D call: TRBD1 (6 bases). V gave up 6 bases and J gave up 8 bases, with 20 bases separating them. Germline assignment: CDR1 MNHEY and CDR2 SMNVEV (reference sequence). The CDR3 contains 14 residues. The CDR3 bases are TGTGCCAGCAGCGCAGCAGGGGACCTAATAAAGCAGTACTTC. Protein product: CASSAAGDLIKQYF.

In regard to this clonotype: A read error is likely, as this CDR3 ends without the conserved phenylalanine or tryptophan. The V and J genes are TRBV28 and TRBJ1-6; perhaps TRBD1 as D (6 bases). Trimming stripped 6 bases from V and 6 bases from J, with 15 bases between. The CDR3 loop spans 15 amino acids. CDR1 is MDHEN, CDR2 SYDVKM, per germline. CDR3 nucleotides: TGTGCCAGCAGACCGCTGGACAGACCTAATTCACCCCTCCACCTT. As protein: CASRPLDRPNSPLHL.

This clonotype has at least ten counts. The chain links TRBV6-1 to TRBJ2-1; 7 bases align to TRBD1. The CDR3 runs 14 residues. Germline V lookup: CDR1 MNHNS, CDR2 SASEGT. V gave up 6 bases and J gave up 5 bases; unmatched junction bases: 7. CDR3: CASRIGTVNNEQFF. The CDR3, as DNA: TGTGCCAGCAGGATCGGGACAGTTAACAATGAGCAGTTCTTC.

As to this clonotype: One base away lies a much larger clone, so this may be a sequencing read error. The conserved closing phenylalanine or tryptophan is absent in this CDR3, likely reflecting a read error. CDR3 loop: CASSQATSGSGGNEQFL. CDR3 nucleotide sequence: TGCGCCAGCAGCCAAGCGACTAGCGGGTCCGGGGGAAATGAGCAGTTCCTC. J is TRBJ2-1 and V is TRBV4-1, with 10 bases lining up with TRBD2. Per the germline V gene, CDR1 is MGHRA and CDR2 is YSYEKL. The CDR3 is 17 amino acids. With 1 base clipped from V and 7 bases from J, the junction kept 10 bases outside the gene matches.

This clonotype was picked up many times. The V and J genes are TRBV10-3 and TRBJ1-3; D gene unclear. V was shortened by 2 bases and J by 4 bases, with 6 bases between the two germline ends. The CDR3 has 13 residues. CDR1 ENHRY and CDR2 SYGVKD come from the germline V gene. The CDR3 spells CAISEGYGNTIYF. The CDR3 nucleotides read TGTGCCATCAGTGAGGGGTACGGAAACACCATATATTTT.

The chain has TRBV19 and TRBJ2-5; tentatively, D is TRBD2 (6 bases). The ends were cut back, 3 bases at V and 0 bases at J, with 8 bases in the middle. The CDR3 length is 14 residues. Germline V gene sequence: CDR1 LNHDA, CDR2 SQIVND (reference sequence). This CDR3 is CASSIGGNQETQYF. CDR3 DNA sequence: TGTGCCAGTAGTATCGGAGGGAACCAAGAGACCCAGTACTTC.

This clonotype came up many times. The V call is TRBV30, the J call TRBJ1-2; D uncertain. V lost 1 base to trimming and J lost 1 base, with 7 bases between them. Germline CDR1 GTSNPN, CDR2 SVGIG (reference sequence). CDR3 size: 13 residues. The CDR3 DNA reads TGTGCCTGGAGTGCGGTCCTTAACTATGGCTACACCTTC. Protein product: CAWSAVLNYGYTF.

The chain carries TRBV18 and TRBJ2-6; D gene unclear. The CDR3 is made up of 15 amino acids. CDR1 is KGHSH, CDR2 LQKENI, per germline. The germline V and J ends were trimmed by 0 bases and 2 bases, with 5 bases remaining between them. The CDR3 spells CASSPPRPGANVLTF. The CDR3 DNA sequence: TGTGCCAGCTCACCACCTCGGCCTGGGGCCAACGTCCTGACTTTC.

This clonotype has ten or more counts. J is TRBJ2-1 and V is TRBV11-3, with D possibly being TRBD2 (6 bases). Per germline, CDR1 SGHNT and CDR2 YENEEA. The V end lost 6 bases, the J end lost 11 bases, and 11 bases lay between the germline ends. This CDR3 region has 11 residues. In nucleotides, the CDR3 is TGTGCCAGCAGGCTGAGCGGGCAGCAGTTCTTC. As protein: CASRLSGQQFF.

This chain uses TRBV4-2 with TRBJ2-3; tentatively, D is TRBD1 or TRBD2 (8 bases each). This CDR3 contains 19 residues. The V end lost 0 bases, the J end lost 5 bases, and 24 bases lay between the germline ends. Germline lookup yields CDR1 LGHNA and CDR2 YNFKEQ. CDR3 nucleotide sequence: TGTGCCAGCAGCCAAGATAGCAGGGGGCGAGCGGGAGCGGGAGATACGCAGTATTTT. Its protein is CASSQDSRGRAGAGDTQYF.